This T cell receptor (beta chain) was retrieved from a study of shared clonotypes between healthy human individuals (dated by TCRdb to about 2020). About the full investigation: The cohort included three men and a couple of women between 18 and 49 years of age. For each donor, CD4 naive and CD4 memory were each given three plates, CD8 naive was given two plates, and CD8 memory was given one plate. To estimate repertoire size and how much clonotypes are shared between individuals, the study performed deep sequencing of blood TCR repertoires from a few healthy adults. To increase sequencing depth and limit assay-specific biases, TCR repertoire library preparation and sequencing were carried out by different laboratories using diverse techniques. Each donor's leukapheresis produced roughly between roughly 0.85 and 9 billion PBMCs.

Overall results and qualifications from the work: Naive subsets generally had larger estimated clonotype richness than memory subsets did. Across a few donors, around 5% of naive CD4, over 3% of naive CD8, 2.3% of memory CD4, and about 0.44% of memory CD8 clonotypes were shared. The genetic and exposure-history diversity represented was limited by the small number of donors. Higher generation probabilities were observed for clonotypes shared by all four sorted-subset donors than for non-shared clonotypes. Incomplete sequencing was indicated by rarefaction of sorted-subset datasets, despite the large sequencing depth. Based on pairwise subsampling, the degree of clonotype sharing among donors was expected to be affected by sequencing depth. Only blood was sampled, and tissue TCR repertoires likely differ from those in blood.

Using the deep immunoSEQ assay, multiplex PCR amplified TCR CDR3 regions from genomic DNA. For each cell subset, the extracted genomic DNA was distributed evenly across all wells of several immunoSEQ 96-well plates, and each plate served as one replicate. Each replicate PCR for sorted subsets received 150 to 250 ng genomic DNA, equal to about 30,000 T cell genomes. Purified libraries were measured with a Qubit 3.0 fluorometer, size-checked on a Bioanalyzer 2100, and measured again with the KAPA Library Quantification kit. Every immunoSEQ 96-well plate was sequenced on a dedicated single-read 150-cycle Illumina NextSeq 550 flow cell. On the study's bioinformatics: Because the immunoSEQ output held only junctional sequences and lacked quality scores, the filtering could not match the filtering applied to full-length reads. Sequences were annotated with PyIR, a Python wrapper for IgBLAST v1.9, and V/J genes and CDR3 were assigned using IMGT germline references. Reads were removed for weak V/J assignments (E-value above 1e-6), missing CDR3, stop codons, out-of-frame junctions, or ambiguous translated residues. V3J clonotypes were defined as sequences sharing the same inferred V gene, J gene, and CDR3 amino acid sequence. Percentage overlap between repertoires was computed as shared unique clonotypes divided by the size of the smaller repertoire. RTK rarefaction, the Chao1 estimator, and Recon v2.1 estimates of unobserved clonotypes were used to assess repertoire richness. For all TCRbeta clonotypes obtained by the gDNA method from several donors, generation probabilities were computed with OLGA. This is the immuneACCESS table as TCRdb keeps it, with only in-frame sequences that have V and J called. A part of the clones is gone; compared with another copy, unresolved V genes explain less than half, and the rest is unexplained. The DNA gave D and trimming, while V, J and clone size come from that table. This sample holds more than 2 million clones; approximately 95% were observed only once. The top ten constitute about 1.1% of the sample.

Note on this clone: Its binding antigen is unknown. No much larger clone exists at a distance of one base, and base qualities are not known.

CD8 naive samples consisted of CD45RO-negative cells that were positively selected for CCR7, yielding a CD45RA+CCR7+ population without TemRA cells. Healthy HIV-negative adults with no recently reported acute infections or vaccinations were included as donors. Every donor was a Caucasian adult living in Nashville, Tennessee, USA. Blood was obtained by leukapheresis, after which PBMCs were separated by Ficoll-Histopaque density gradient centrifugation and cryopreserved in liquid nitrogen vapor phase. Analytical flow cytometry was used to check the purity and quantity of each magnetically sorted T cell population. From each sorted fraction, genomic DNA was isolated and quantified by UV absorbance on a Nanodrop 2000c. The TCR originated in a man aged 18 to 29 in good health. Sequenced material: naive CD8+ T cells sorted from blood. The meaning of the sample's cell subset or site label: CD45RA+CCR7+.

The CDR3 has the sequence CASSLTSPPRRGFEQYF. The base sequence is TGCGCCAGCAGCTTAACTAGTCCCCCCCGTCGTGGTTTCGAGCAGTACTTC. The sequence joins TRBV5-1 to TRBJ2-7; TRBD2 is a weak D gene call, 5 bases matching. V is reduced by 2 bases and J by 6 bases, leaving a spacing of 24 bases between them. CDR1 SGHRS and CDR2 YFSETQ are derived from the germline V gene. The CDR3 runs 17 residues from the cysteine to the phenylalanine. Only the CDR3 portion is preserved as DNA: 51 bases, with reading frame beginning at the first base.